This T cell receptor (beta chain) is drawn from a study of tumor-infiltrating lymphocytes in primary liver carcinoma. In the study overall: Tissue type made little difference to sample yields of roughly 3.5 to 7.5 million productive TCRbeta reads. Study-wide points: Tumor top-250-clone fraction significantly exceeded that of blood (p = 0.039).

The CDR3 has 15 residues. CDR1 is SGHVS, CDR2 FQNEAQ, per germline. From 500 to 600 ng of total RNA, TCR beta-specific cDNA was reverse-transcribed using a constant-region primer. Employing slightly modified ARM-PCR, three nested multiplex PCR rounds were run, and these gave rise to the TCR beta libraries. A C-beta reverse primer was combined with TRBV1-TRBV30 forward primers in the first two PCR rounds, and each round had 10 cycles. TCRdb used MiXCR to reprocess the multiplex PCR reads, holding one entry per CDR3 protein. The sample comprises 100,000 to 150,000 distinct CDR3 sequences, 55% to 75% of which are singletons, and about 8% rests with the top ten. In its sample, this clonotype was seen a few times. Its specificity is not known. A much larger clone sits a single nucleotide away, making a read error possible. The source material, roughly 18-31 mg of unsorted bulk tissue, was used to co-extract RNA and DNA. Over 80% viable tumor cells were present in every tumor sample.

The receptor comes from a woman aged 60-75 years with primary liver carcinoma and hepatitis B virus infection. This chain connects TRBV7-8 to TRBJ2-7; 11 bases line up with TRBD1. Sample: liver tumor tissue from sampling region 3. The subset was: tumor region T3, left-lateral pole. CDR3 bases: TGTACCAGCAGCGTAGGACAGGGGGCGATGGGGGAGCAGTACTTC. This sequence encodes CTSSVGQGAMGEQYF.